A selection of T cell receptor beta chains follows, all from one sample in a study of T cell responses to AZD1222 COVID-19 vaccine. Profiling relied on immunoSEQ multiplex PCR, and the TCRdb table lists in-frame clones only, not all of them. Seen here are 120,000 or so clones, around 90% observed once, and the top ten hold around 30%. Source: peripheral blood, taken on day 0 of AZD1222 vaccination. The receptors come from an adult in good health. The CDR3 runs from the conserved cysteine through the conserved F or W. The order of the fields is V gene, clone size, D gene, J gene, CDR3 protein, CDR3 DNA. The D gene is left open where the match is weak. Size tells how often a clone was seen (once, few, many) or the class of an expanded clone, and some rows leave it out.

v_gene: TRBV4-2
abundance: -
d_gene: TRBD2
j_gene: TRBJ2-5
CDR3aa: CASSQDPASGQETQYF
CDR3nt: TGTGCCAGCAGCCAAGATCCGGCTAGCGGGCAAGAGACCCAGTACTTC

v_gene: TRBV19
abundance: -
d_gene: -
j_gene: TRBJ1-2
CDR3aa: CASSTNMGLNYGYTF
CDR3nt: TGTGCCAGTAGTACAAATATGGGACTAAACTATGGCTACACCTTC

v_gene: TRBV11-3
abundance: -
d_gene: -
j_gene: TRBJ2-7
CDR3aa: CASSLVTRVYEQYF
CDR3nt: TGTGCCAGCAGCTTAGTGACCCGTGTGTACGAGCAGTACTTC

v_gene: TRBV4-1
abundance: -
d_gene: -
j_gene: TRBJ2-3
CDR3aa: CASSHPPLTGDTDTQYF
CDR3nt: TGCGCCAGCAGCCATCCTCCCCTGACAGGAGACACAGATACGCAGTATTTT

v_gene: TRBV5-6
abundance: -
d_gene: TRBD1
j_gene: TRBJ2-2
CDR3aa: CASSLGLTGGNTGELFF
CDR3nt: TGTGCCAGCAGCTTGGGGTTGACAGGGGGGAACACCGGGGAGCTGTTTTTT

v_gene: TRBV9
abundance: -
d_gene: TRBD2
j_gene: TRBJ2-7
CDR3aa: CASSVGTSGYYEQYF
CDR3nt: TGTGCCAGCAGCGTAGGTACTAGCGGTTACTACGAGCAGTACTTC

v_gene: TRBV7-2
abundance: once
d_gene: -
j_gene: TRBJ2-1
CDR3aa: CASSLVGGSYNEQFF
CDR3nt: TGTGCCAGCAGCTTAGTGGGGGGCTCCTACAATGAGCAGTTCTTC

v_gene: TRBV2
abundance: -
d_gene: -
j_gene: TRBJ1-5
CDR3aa: CASSEENSNQPQHF
CDR3nt: TGTGCCAGCAGTGAGGAAAATAGCAATCAGCCCCAGCATTTT

v_gene: TRBV19
abundance: -
d_gene: TRBD1
j_gene: TRBJ2-1
CDR3aa: CASSMTGVPSSYNEQFF
CDR3nt: TGTGCCAGTAGTATGACAGGGGTACCAAGCTCCTACAATGAGCAGTTCTTC

v_gene: TRBV9
abundance: -
d_gene: TRBD1
j_gene: TRBJ1-1
CDR3aa: CASSGDRGYTEAFF
CDR3nt: TGTGCCAGCAGCGGGGACAGGGGATACACTGAAGCTTTCTTT

v_gene: TRBV6-1
abundance: -
d_gene: TRBD1
j_gene: TRBJ1-1
CDR3aa: CASSSGQANTEAFF
CDR3nt: TGTGCCAGCAGCTCGGGACAGGCGAACACTGAAGCTTTCTTT

v_gene: TRBV24-1
abundance: -
d_gene: TRBD1
j_gene: TRBJ2-5
CDR3aa: CATSDTRDRLETQYF
CDR3nt: TGTGCCACCAGTGATACCCGGGACAGGCTGGAGACCCAGTACTTC

v_gene: TRBV2
abundance: -
d_gene: TRBD2
j_gene: TRBJ2-5
CDR3aa: CASSTGTSAKTQYF
CDR3nt: TGTGCCAGCAGTACCGGGACTAGCGCAAAGACCCAGTACTTC

v_gene: TRBV7-4
abundance: -
d_gene: -
j_gene: TRBJ1-5
CDR3aa: CASSHPRVGGYSNQPQHF
CDR3nt: TGTGCCAGCAGCCATCCCAGGGTGGGAGGCTATAGCAATCAGCCCCAGCATTTT

v_gene: TRBV5-1
abundance: -
d_gene: TRBD2
j_gene: TRBJ2-3
CDR3aa: CASSHYQGGDTDTQYF
CDR3nt: TGCGCCAGCAGCCACTACCAGGGAGGGGACACAGATACGCAGTATTTT

v_gene: TRBV3-1/TRBV3-2
abundance: -
d_gene: TRBD2
j_gene: TRBJ2-2
CDR3aa: CASSPTWGRANTGELFF
CDR3nt: TGTGCCAGCAGCCCCACGTGGGGGAGGGCGAACACCGGGGAGCTGTTTTTT

v_gene: TRBV3-1/TRBV3-2
abundance: -
d_gene: -
j_gene: TRBJ1-4
CDR3aa: CASSQDPPRGSDEKLFF
CDR3nt: TGTGCCAGCAGCCAAGATCCACCGAGGGGATCGGATGAAAAACTGTTTTTT

v_gene: TRBV19
abundance: -
d_gene: TRBD1
j_gene: TRBJ1-2
CDR3aa: CASSRPGQGTYGYTF
CDR3nt: TGTGCCAGTAGTAGACCGGGACAGGGGACTTATGGCTACACCTTC

v_gene: TRBV6-2/TRBV6-3
abundance: -
d_gene: -
j_gene: TRBJ2-2
CDR3aa: CASSYGLDTGELFF
CDR3nt: TGTGCCAGCAGTTACGGACTTGACACCGGGGAGCTGTTTTTT

v_gene: TRBV5-1
abundance: -
d_gene: -
j_gene: TRBJ1-2
CDR3aa: CASSLALGNYGYTF
CDR3nt: TGCGCCAGCAGCTTGGCCCTGGGGAACTATGGCTACACCTTC

v_gene: TRBV10-3
abundance: -
d_gene: TRBD2
j_gene: TRBJ2-1
CDR3aa: CAISVAGGPNEQFF
CDR3nt: TGTGCCATCAGTGTCGCGGGGGGGCCCAATGAGCAGTTCTTC

v_gene: TRBV15
abundance: -
d_gene: -
j_gene: TRBJ1-5
CDR3aa: CATSRDRTRNQPQHF
CDR3nt: TGTGCCACCAGCAGAGATCGTACCCGCAATCAGCCCCAGCATTTT

v_gene: TRBV11-2
abundance: -
d_gene: TRBD1
j_gene: TRBJ1-3
CDR3aa: CASSQDRGLRGTIYF
CDR3nt: TGTGCCAGCAGCCAAGACAGGGGGCTCAGGGGCACCATATATTTT

v_gene: TRBV10-3
abundance: -
d_gene: -
j_gene: TRBJ2-3
CDR3aa: CAISAAGPITDTQYF
CDR3nt: TGTGCCATCAGTGCGGCAGGGCCCATCACAGATACGCAGTATTTT

v_gene: TRBV6-6
abundance: once
d_gene: -
j_gene: TRBJ2-2
CDR3aa: CASTDNTGELFF
CDR3nt: TGTGCCAGCACAGACAACACCGGGGAGCTGTTTTTT

v_gene: TRBV7-2
abundance: -
d_gene: -
j_gene: TRBJ1-2
CDR3aa: CASSHQGDTNYGYTF
CDR3nt: TGTGCCAGCAGCCATCAAGGGGACACTAACTATGGCTACACCTTC

v_gene: TRBV14
abundance: -
d_gene: TRBD2
j_gene: TRBJ2-3
CDR3aa: CASSALAGLGTDTQYF
CDR3nt: TGTGCCAGCAGCGCACTAGCGGGATTGGGCACAGATACGCAGTATTTT

v_gene: TRBV4-3
abundance: -
d_gene: -
j_gene: TRBJ2-6
CDR3aa: CASSPTPGDSGANVLTF
CDR3nt: TGCGCCAGCAGCCCAACCCCAGGGGACTCTGGGGCCAACGTCCTGACTTTC

v_gene: TRBV7-3
abundance: -
d_gene: -
j_gene: TRBJ1-1
CDR3aa: CASSNSANTEAFF
CDR3nt: TGTGCCAGCAGTAATTCCGCGAACACTGAAGCTTTCTTT

v_gene: TRBV5-1
abundance: -
d_gene: TRBD1
j_gene: TRBJ2-7
CDR3aa: CASGSGTAGFYEQYF
CDR3nt: TGCGCCAGCGGGTCAGGGACAGCTGGGTTCTACGAGCAGTACTTC

v_gene: TRBV2
abundance: -
d_gene: -
j_gene: TRBJ1-2
CDR3aa: CAGRTEGRYGYTF
CDR3nt: TGTGCCGGTAGAACAGAGGGCCGCTATGGCTACACCTTC

v_gene: TRBV5-6
abundance: -
d_gene: -
j_gene: TRBJ2-7
CDR3aa: CASSTFDRQKTYEQYF
CDR3nt: TGTGCCAGCAGCACCTTTGACAGACAAAAAACCTACGAGCAGTACTTC